The present T cell receptor (beta chain) was sequenced within a study of blood T cell repertoires in COVID-19 (dated by TCRdb to about 2020). Background on the whole study: Samples from collaborators originated in the United States, Italy and Spain and spanned both the acute and convalescent phases of COVID-19. Where HLA class I and class II types were available, the types were taken from metadata supplied by the sample provider, not from assay-based typing. The repertoires were released in a freely available public database intended as a resource for research on the immune response to SARS-CoV-2. Sample metadata almost always included a de-identified subject ID, COVID-19 status, age in years and sex. The dataset comprised deeply sampled blood TCRbeta repertoires from subjects exposed to, actively infected with, or recovered from COVID-19. The prospective study material was composed of cDNA or gDNA derived from T cells, B-cell-depleted T cells, or PBMCs. The samples were drawn from two sources: the first 160 participants of the ongoing ImmuneRACE study, and 1,000 to 1,500 subjects contributed by 6 global collaborators.

The immunoSEQ Assay, a bias-controlled multiplex PCR, was used to amplify TCRbeta CDR3 regions from genomic DNA. The study's processing was this. The number of nucleated cells in each sample was estimated from the amplification of reference gene primers within the assay. Sequence reads were collapsed and filtered to measure the absolute abundance of every unique TCRbeta CDR3 rearrangement. For each sample, productive Simpson clonality was calculated by taking the square root of Simpson's diversity index across productive rearrangements. The table was pulled from immuneACCESS by TCRdb, which kept in-frame rearrangements only. Such tables lose some clones; where checked, under half of the loss comes from unresolved V genes, and the rest has no known cause. V, J and clone size reflect that table, while D and trimming were determined from the DNA. This sample holds roughly 280,000 clones; 85% to 90% were observed only once. Together, the top ten hold around 11% of the sample.

Trimming removed 4 bases from V and 1 base from J; the gene matches leave 5 bases unexplained. Spanning cysteine to phenylalanine, the CDR3 consists of 16 amino acids. Solely the CDR3 DNA is kept, with 48 bases framed from the first base. As encoded in the germline V gene, CDR1 is SGHDT while CDR2 is YYEEEE. On this clone itself: It has no known antigen specificity. It has no much larger one-base neighbor in the sample; base qualities were not kept.

What the work shows at the level of the full study, not this receptor alone: The amount of clinical and demographic metadata varied by source and participant and was provided uncurated.

At one collaborating source in Seattle, patients were enrolled during active infection and were followed longitudinally through the course of disease. Collaborating institutions collected whole blood in K2EDTA tubes following their own protocols. For TCRbeta analysis, collaborator samples were shipped as frozen whole blood, as isolated PBMCs, or as DNA extracted from either sample type. The sequence links TRBV5-6 to TRBJ1-5, and 10 junctional nucleotides match TRBD1. Input material: peripheral blood. The TCR was taken from a woman in her thirties with COVID-19, enrolled during active disease. The encoded CDR3 is CASSAGTGDSNQPQHF. The nucleotides read TGTGCCAGCAGCGCCGGGACAGGGGACAGCAATCAGCCCCAGCATTTT.